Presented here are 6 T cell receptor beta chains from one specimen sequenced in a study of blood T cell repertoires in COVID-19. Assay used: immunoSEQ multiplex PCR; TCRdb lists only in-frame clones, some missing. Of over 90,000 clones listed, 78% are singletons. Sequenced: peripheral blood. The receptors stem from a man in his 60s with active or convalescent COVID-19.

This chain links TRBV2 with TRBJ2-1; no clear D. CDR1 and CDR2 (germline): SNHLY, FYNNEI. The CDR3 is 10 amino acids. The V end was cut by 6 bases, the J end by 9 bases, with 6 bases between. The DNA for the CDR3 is TGTGCCAGCAGGGCCCTTGAGCAGTTCTTC. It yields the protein CASRALEQFF.

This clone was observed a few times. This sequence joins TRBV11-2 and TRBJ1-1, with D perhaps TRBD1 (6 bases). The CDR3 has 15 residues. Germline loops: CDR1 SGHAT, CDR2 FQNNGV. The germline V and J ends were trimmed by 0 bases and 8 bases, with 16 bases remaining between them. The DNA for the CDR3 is TGTGCCAGCAGCTTAGAGGCGTCGGGGGGCAAGGAAGCTTTCTTT. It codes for CASSLEASGGKEAFF.

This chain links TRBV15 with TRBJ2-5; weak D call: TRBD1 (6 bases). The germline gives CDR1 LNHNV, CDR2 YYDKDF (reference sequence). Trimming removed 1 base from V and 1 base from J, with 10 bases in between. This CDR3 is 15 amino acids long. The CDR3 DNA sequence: TGTGCCACCAGCAGAGCGGACAGACTCCAAGAGACCCAGTACTTC. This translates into CATSRADRLQETQYF.

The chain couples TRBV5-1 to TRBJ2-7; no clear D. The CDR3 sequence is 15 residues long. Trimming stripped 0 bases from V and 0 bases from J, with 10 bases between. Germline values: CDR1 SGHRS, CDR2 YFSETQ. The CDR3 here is CASSLGGMGSYEQYF. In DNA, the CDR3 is TGCGCCAGCAGCTTGGGAGGAATGGGCTCCTACGAGCAGTACTTC.

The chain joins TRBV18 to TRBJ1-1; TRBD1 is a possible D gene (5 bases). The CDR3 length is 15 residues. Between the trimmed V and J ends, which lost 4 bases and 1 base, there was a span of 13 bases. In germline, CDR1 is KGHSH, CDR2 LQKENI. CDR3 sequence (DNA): TGTGCCAGCTCACTCCGACTCGACAGGAACACTGAAGCTTTCTTT. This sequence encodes CASSLRLDRNTEAFF.

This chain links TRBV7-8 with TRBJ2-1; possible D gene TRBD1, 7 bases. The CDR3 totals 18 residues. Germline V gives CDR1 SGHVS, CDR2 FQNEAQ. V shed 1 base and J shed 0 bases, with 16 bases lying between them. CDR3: CASSLVGGGDSSYNEQFF. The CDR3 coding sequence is TGTGCCAGCAGCTTAGTAGGGGGCGGGGACAGCTCCTACAATGAGCAGTTCTTC.